This entry features one T cell receptor (beta chain) sequence. The protocol was immunoSEQ multiplex PCR, while the TCRdb copy is restricted to in-frame clones and leaves out a portion. The data contain about 170,000 clones, 65% to 85% of them singletons. Recruitment covered 20 to 25 US areas and drew participants whose ages spanned roughly 18 to 100 years. Participants were placed into cohorts based on the clinical history they reported. V lost 0 bases and J 1 base, leaving 12 bases between the germline ends. The germline CDR1 and CDR2 sequences are MNHEY and SVGAGI. This CDR3 is built from 16 residues. This sample was taken from a study of blood T cell repertoires in COVID-19. Turning to the study itself: Samples came from the United States, Italy and Spain, spanning acute and convalescent COVID-19. T cells, B-cell-depleted T cells, or PBMCs supplied cDNA or gDNA.

This chain joins TRBV6-5 and TRBJ1-1; the D is unclear. Sequenced: PBMCs or T cells enriched from blood (not recorded which). This clonotype was obtained from a woman between 50 and 59 years old in a cohort exposed to, infected with or recovered from COVID-19 (not recorded which). CDR3 in amino acids: CASSYSIKGGNTEAFF. The CDR3 DNA follows: TGTGCCAGCAGTTACTCGATAAAGGGAGGGAACACTGAAGCTTTCTTT.